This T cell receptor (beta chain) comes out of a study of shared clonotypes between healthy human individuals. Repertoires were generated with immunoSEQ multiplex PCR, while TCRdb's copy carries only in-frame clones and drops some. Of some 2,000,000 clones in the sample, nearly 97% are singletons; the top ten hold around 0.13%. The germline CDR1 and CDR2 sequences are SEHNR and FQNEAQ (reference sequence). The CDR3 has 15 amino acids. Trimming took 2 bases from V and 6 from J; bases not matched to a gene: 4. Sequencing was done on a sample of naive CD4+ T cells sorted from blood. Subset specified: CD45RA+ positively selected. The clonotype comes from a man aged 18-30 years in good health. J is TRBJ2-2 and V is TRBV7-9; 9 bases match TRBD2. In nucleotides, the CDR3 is TGTGCCAGCAGCTTACTAGCGGGAAACCCCGGGGAGCTGTTTTTT. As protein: CASSLLAGNPGELFF.